Here is one T cell receptor (beta chain) with its context. This specimen comes from a study of technical replicates of blood from a handful of donors. The assay was immunoSEQ multiplex PCR, and TCRdb's table has in-frame clones only and misses some. Seen here are around 70,000 clones, 94% observed once, and the top ten hold about 0.4%. The CDR3 has 13 amino acids. Germline values: CDR1 MNHNY, CDR2 SVGAGI (reference sequence). V gave up 7 bases and J gave up 5 bases, with 12 bases separating them. The origin of this receptor is a human donor in good health. The sequencing sample was made of T cells isolated from PBMCs. The J gene is TRBJ2-1, the V gene TRBV6-6, with D tentatively TRBD1 (5 bases). DNA of the CDR3: TGTGCCAGCACTACCCCGACAGACAATGAGCAGTTCTTC. Protein product: CASTTPTDNEQFF.